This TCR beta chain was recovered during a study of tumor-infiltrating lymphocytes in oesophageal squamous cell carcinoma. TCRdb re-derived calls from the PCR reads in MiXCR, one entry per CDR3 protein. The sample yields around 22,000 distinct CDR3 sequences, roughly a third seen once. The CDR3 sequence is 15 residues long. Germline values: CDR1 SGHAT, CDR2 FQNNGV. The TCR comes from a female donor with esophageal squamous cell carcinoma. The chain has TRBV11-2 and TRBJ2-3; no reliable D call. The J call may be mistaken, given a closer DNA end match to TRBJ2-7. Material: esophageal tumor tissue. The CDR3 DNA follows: TGTGCCAGCAGCCAACCCGTGGCGCCCCCAGATACGCAGTACTTC. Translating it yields CASSQPVAPPDTQYF.